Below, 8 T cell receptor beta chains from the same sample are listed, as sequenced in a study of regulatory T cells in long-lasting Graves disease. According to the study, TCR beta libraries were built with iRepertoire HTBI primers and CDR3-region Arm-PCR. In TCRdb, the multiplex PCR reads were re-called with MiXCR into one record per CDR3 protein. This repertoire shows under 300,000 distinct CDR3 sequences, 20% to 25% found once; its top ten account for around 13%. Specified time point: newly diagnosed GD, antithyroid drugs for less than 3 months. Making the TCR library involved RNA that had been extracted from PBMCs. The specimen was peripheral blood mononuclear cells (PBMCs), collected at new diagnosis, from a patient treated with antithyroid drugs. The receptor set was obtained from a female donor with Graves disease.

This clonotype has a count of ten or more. DNA for the CDR3: TGTGCCATCAGTGCCACGGACAGTGAAGCTTTCTTT. Translating gives CAISATDSEAFF. The gene calls are TRBV10-3 and TRBJ1-1; perhaps TRBD1 as D (6 bases). In germline, CDR1 is ENHRY, CDR2 SYGVKD. CDR3 length: 12 residues. The germline V and J ends were trimmed by 4 bases and 7 bases, with 10 bases remaining between them.

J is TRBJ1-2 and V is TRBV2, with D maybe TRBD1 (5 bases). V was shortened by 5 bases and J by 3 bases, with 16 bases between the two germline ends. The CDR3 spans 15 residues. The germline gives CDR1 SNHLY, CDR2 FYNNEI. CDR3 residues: CASSYYRRDHYGYTF. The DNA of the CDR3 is TGTGCCAGCAGTTACTACAGACGGGACCACTATGGCTACACCTTC.

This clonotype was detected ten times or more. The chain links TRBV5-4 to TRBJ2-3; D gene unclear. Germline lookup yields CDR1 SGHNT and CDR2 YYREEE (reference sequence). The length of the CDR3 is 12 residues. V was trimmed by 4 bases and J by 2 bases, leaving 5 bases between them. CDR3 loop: CASSSDTDTQYF. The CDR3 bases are TGTGCCAGCAGCAGTGACACAGATACGCAGTATTTT.

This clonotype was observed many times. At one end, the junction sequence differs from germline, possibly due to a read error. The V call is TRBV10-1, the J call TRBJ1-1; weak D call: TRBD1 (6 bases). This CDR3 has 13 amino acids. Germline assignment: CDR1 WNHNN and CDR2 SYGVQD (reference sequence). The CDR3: CASSEYRDTEAFF. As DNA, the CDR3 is TGCGCCAGCAGCGAGTACAGGGACACTGAAGCTTTCTTT.

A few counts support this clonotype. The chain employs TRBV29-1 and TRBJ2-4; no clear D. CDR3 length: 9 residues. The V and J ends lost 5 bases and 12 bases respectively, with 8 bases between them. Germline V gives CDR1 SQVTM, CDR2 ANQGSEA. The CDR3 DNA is TGCAGCGTTCCCATGGCTCAGTACTTC. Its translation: CSVPMAQYF.

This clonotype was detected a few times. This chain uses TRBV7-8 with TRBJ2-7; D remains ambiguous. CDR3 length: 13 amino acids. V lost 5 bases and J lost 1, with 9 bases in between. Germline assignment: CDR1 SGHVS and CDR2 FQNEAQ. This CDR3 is CASSKAGSYEQYF. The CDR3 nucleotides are TGTGCCAGCAGCAAGGCCGGGTCCTACGAGCAGTACTTC.

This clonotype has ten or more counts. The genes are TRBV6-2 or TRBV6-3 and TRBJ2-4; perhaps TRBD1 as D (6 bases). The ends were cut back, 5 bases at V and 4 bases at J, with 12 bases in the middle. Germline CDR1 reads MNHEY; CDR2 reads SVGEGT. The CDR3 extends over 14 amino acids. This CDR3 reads CASSRGQKKNIQYF. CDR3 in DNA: TGTGCCAGCAGTCGTGGACAGAAAAAAAACATTCAGTACTTC.

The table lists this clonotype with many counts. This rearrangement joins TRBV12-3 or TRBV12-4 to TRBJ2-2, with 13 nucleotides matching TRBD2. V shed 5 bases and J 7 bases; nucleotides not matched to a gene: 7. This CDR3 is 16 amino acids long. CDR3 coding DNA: TGTGCCAGCAGTCCTGGACTAGCGGGAGCGGTCGGGGAGCTGTTTTTT. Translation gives CASSPGLAGAVGELFF.